In this sample, the clone carrying this TCR beta chain turned up many times. Its cognate antigen is unknown. In TCRdb, the reads were re-called with MiXCR into one record per CDR3 protein. The sample has about 360,000 distinct CDR3 sequences, roughly 20% seen once; the top ten hold approximately 10%. CDR1 is SGHTA, CDR2 FQGNSA, per germline. The junction had 7 bases not matched to a gene; V was cut back by 3 bases and J by 4 bases. The CDR3 loop spans 15 amino acids. The data belong to a study of T cell repertoires in cytomegalovirus infection. General study results and limits: There were carriers of CMV plus the relevant HLA, and cumulative public TCR beta family frequency identified them.

This chain joins TRBV7-2 and TRBJ2-3; the match to TRBD2 covers 7 bases. Sequencing was performed on PBMCs. This TCR was sampled from a human donor in good health (CMV status not recorded). Some clones in this sample may be carry-over from other donors' samples. As DNA, the CDR3 is TGTGCCAGCAGCTTGGGACCTAGCGGCCCAGATACGCAGTATTTT. Translating it yields CASSLGPSGPDTQYF. The full variable domain, with the rest looked up from reference TRBV7-2 and TRBJ2-3, is GAGVSQSPSNKVTEKGKDVELRCDPISGHTALYWYRQSLGQGLEFLIYFQGNSAPDKSGLPSDRFSAERTGGSVSTLTIQRTQQEDSAVYLCASSLGPSGPDTQYFGPGTRLTVL.